This T cell receptor (beta chain) was recovered during a study of T cell changes during pregnancy in multiple sclerosis. Germline V gene data show CDR1 as SGDLS and CDR2 as YYNGEE. Trimming removed 2 bases from V and 2 bases from J; junction bases left unmatched: 8. This CDR3 spans 16 amino acids. Clones were sequenced by immunoSEQ multiplex PCR, and TCRdb holds only the in-frame ones, with some missing. Among tens of thousands of clones, about 91% were seen once, and the ten largest hold more than 1.5%. This sequence joins TRBV9 and TRBJ2-3; TRBD2 matches at 7 bases. The receptor was derived from a female donor with multiple sclerosis, enrolled in a pregnancy study. Sequenced material: peripheral blood, taken after pregnancy. The DNA of the CDR3 is TGTGCCAGCAGCGTTAGTCATGAGCGGGACACAGATACGCAGTATTTT. Its translation is CASSVSHERDTDTQYF.